In this sample, the clone carrying this TCR beta chain turned up many times. Its antigen is not known. The V gene's germline CDR1 is MNHNY and CDR2 SVGAGI (reference sequence). With 6 bases clipped from V and 3 bases from J, the junction kept 8 bases outside the gene matches. The CDR3 loop spans 15 amino acids. The data were taken from a study of blood T cells in healthy people across ages. With a J-beta primer mix and a sample-barcoded 5' primer, a second PCR ran about 7 to 11 cycles. TCRdb processed the 5' RACE reads anew with MiXCR; each CDR3 protein has one entry. This repertoire shows fewer than 700,000 distinct CDR3 sequences, over 40% found once; its top ten account for about 32%. Regarding the study as a whole: Both higher diversity and more naive CD4+ cells marked long-lived donors when set against aged donors.

Drawing of peripheral blood yielded about 9.7 milliliters from each donor. The genes are TRBV6-6 and TRBJ1-1; 9 bases fit TRBD1. Sequenced material: blood. The receptor was derived from an elderly man in good health. CDR3 nucleotides: TGTGCCAGCAGGGCCACAGGGGGCAGGGACACTGAAGCTTTCTTT. It translates to CASRATGGRDTEAFF.